This T cell receptor beta chain was sequenced during a study of T cell responses to AZD1222 COVID-19 vaccine. Some clones are missing from TCRdb's copy, which holds only in-frame ones; the method was immunoSEQ multiplex PCR. In the table there are tens of thousands of clones, around 88% of which are singletons. The CDR3 extends over 15 amino acids. The germline gives CDR1 SGDLS, CDR2 YYNGEE. V was clipped by 4 bases and J by 0 bases; unmatched bases: 2. It was second doses at about 4 or about 12 weeks that were pooled. This specimen consisted of peripheral blood, obtained 28 days after the second AZD1222 dose. This TCR was recovered from an adult who received the AZD1222 COVID-19 vaccine. This sequence joins TRBV9 and TRBJ2-2, with 8 bases fitting TRBD2. The CDR3 is CASSREGTNTGELFF. The CDR3 bases are TGTGCCAGCAGCCGGGAGGGGACGAACACCGGGGAGCTGTTTTTT.